This TCR beta chain came from a study of graft-versus-host responses after intestinal transplantation. Concerning this clone itself: Its specificity is not known.

Here immunoSEQ multiplex PCR was the method, and the copy in TCRdb shows in-frame clones only, minus some. Seen here are some 120,000 clones, about nine tenths observed once, and the top ten hold about 0.18%. The sequence was collected from a human donor who received an intestinal transplant. Here the sequenced sample was unstimulated CD4+ T cells sorted from spleen or lymph node cells, taken before intestinal transplant.

The CDR3 bases are TGTGCCAGCAGCCATGGGGGACAGACCTATAATTCACCCCTCCACTTT. Translated: CASSHGGQTYNSPLHF. The V and J genes are TRBV7-2 and TRBJ1-6, with 7 bases aligning to TRBD1. The CDR3 sequence is 16 residues long. V shed 5 bases and J 2 bases; nucleotides not matched to a gene: 6. Germline V lookup: CDR1 SGHTA, CDR2 FQGNSA.